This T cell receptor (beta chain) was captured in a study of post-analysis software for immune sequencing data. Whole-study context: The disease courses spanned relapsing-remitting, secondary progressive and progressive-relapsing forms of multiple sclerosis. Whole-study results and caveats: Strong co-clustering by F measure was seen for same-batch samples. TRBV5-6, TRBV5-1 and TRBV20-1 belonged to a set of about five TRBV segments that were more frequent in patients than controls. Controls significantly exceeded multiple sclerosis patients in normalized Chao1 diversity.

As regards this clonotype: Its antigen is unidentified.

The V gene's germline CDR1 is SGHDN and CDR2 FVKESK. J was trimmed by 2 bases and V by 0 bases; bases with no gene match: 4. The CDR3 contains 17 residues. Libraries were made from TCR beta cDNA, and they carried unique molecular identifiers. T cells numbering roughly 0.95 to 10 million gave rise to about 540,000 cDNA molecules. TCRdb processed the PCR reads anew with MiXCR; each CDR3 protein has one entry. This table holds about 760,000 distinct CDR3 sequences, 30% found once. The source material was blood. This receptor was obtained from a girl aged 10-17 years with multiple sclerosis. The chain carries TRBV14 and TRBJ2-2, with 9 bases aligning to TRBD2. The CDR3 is CASSQDRGTSNTGELFF. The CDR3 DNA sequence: TGTGCCAGCAGCCAAGACCGCGGGACTAGCAACACCGGGGAGCTGTTTTTT.